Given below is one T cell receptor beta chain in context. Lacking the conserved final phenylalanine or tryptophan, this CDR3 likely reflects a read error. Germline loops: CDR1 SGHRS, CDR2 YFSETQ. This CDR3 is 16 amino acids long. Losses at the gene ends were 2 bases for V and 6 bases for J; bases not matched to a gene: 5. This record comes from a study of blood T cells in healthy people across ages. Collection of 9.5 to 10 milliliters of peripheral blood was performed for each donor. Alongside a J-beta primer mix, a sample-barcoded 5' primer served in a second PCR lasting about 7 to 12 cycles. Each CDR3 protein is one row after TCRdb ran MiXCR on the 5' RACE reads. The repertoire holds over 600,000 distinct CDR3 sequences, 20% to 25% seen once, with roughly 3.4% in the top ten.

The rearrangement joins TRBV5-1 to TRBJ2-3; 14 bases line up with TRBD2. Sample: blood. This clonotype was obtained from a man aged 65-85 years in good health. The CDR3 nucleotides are TGCGCCAGCAGCTTAGGGACTAGCGGGAGCTCCGATACGCAGTATTCT. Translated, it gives CASSLGTSGSSDTQYS.